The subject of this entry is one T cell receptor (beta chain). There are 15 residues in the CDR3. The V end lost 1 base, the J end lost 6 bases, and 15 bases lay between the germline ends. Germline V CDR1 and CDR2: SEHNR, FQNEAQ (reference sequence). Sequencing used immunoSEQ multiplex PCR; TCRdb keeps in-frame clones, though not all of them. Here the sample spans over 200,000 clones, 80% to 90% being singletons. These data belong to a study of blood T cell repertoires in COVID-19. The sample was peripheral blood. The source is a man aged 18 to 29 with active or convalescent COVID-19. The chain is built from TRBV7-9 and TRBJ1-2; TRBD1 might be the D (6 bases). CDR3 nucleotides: TGTGCCAGCAGCTTAGAAACAGGGTCTGGCCATGGCTACACCTTC. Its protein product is CASSLETGSGHGYTF.